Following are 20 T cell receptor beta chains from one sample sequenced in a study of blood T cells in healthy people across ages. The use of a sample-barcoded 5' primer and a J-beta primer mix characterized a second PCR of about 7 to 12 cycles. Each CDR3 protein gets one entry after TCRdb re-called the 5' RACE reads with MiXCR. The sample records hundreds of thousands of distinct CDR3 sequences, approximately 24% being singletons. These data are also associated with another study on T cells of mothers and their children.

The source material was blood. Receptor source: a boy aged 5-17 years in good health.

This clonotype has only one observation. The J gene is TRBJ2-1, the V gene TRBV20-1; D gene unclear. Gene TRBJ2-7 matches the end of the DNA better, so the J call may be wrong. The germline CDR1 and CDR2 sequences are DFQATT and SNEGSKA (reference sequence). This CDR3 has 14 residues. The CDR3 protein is CSAREPRSDYEQYF. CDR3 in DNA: TGCAGTGCTAGAGAGCCCCGGTCGGACTACGAGCAGTACTTC.

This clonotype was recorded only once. Here the CDR3 DNA reads TGTGCCAGCAGTCACCCGACTAGCGGGAGGGAGGAGACCCAGTACTTC. It specifies CASSHPTSGREETQYF. The V call is TRBV12-3 or TRBV12-4, the J call TRBJ2-5; 14 bases are a match to TRBD2. The V segment lost 5 bases and the J segment 5 bases; nucleotides outside the gene matches: 7. The CDR3 consists of 16 residues.

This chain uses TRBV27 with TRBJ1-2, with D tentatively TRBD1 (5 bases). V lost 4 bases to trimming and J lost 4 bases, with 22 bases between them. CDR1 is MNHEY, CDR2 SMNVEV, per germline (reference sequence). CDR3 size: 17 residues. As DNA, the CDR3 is TGTGCCAGCAGTTCCCCTTCTTCCCCAGGGACCAGCTATGGCTACACCTTC. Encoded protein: CASSSPSSPGTSYGYTF.

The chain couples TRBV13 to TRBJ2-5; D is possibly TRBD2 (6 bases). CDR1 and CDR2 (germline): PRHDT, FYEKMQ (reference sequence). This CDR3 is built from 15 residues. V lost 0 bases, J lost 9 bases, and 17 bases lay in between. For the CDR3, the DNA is TGTGCCAGCAGCTTAGGCCAGGGCAAAAGGAGGGCCCAGTACTTC. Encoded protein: CASSLGQGKRRAQYF.

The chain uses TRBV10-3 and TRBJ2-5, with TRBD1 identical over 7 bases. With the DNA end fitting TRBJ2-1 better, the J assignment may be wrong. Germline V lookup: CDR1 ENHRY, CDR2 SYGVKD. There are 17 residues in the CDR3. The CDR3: CAITTGQVGVDYNEQFF. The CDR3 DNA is TGTGCCATCACCACCGGACAGGTCGGGGTCGACTACAATGAGCAGTTCTTC.

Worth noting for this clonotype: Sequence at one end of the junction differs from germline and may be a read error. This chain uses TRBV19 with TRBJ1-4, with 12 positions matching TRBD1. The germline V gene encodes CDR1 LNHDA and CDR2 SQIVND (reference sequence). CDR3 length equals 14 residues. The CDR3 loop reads CASSPKTGTGGELF. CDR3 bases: TGTGCCAGTAGTCCCAAGACCGGGACAGGGGGCGAACTTTTT.

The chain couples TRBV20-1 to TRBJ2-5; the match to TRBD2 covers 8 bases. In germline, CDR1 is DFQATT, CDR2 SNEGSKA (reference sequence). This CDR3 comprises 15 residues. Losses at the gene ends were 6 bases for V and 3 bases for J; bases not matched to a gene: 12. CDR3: CSARGVAGFEETQYF. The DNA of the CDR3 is TGCAGTGCCCGGGGGGTAGCGGGGTTTGAAGAGACCCAGTACTTC.

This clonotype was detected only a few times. The CDR3 sequence: CASSLDRGFYGYTF. CDR3 nucleotide sequence: TGTGCCAGCAGTTTGGACAGGGGATTCTATGGCTACACCTTC. The chain links TRBV12-3 or TRBV12-4 to TRBJ1-2; 9 bases are a match to TRBD1. The CDR3 runs 14 residues. J gave up 4 bases and V 3 bases, and 3 bases lay outside the gene matches.

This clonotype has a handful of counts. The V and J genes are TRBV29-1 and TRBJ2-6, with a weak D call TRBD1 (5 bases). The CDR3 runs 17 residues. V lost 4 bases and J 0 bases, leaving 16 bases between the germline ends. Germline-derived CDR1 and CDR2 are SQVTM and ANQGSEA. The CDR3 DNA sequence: TGCAGCGTTGGGACACCCCTGGAACCCTCTGGGGCCAACGTCCTGACTTTC. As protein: CSVGTPLEPSGANVLTF.

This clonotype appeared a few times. The CDR3, as DNA: TGTGCCAGCGTCGCGGGTGGGGACGTGGCTAACTATGGCTACACCTTC. Translated: CASVAGGDVANYGYTF. This chain connects TRBV12-3 or TRBV12-4 to TRBJ1-2, with a weak D call TRBD1 (5 bases). The CDR3 is 16 residues long. V lost 8 bases and J 0 bases, leaving 19 bases between the germline ends.

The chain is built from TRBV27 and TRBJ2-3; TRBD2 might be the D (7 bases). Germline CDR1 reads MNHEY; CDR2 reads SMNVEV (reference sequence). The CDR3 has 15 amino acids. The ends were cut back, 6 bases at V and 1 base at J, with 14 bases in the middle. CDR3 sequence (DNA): TGTGCCAGCAGGCACCCGGGGGGCGGCACAGATACGCAGTATTTT. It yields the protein CASRHPGGGTDTQYF.

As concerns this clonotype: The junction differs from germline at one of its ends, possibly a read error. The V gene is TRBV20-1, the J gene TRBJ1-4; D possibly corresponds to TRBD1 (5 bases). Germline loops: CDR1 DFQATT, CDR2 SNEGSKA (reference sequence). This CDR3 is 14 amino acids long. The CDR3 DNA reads TGCAGTGCTGGGGGAGGGAATGTTGGTGAAAAACTGTTCTTT. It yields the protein CSAGGGNVGEKLFF.

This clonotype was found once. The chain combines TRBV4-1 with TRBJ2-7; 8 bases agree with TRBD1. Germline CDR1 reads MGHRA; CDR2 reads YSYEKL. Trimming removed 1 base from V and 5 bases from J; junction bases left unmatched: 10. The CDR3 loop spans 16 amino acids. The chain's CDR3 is CASSQAPRGRPHEQYF. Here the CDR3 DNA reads TGCGCCAGCAGCCAAGCTCCCAGGGGGCGCCCCCACGAGCAGTACTTC.

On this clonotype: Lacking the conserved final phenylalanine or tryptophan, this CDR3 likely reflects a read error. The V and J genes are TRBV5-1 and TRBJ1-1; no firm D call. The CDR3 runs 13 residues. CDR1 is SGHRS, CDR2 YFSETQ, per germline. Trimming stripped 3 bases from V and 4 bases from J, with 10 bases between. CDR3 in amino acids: CASSSPLGTEAFL. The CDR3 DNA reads TGCGCCAGCAGCTCGCCTTTGGGCACTGAAGCTTTCCTT.

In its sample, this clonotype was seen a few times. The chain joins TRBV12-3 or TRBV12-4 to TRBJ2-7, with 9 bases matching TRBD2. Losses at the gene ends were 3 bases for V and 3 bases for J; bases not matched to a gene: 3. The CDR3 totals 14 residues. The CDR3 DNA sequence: TGTGCCAGCAGTTTGGGGACTAGCTTCTACGAGCAGTACTTC. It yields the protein CASSLGTSFYEQYF.

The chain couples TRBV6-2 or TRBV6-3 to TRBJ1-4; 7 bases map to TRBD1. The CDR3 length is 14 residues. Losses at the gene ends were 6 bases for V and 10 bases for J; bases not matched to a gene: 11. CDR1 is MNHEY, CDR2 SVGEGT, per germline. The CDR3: CASRRTGSGRKLFF. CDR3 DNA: TGTGCCAGCAGGCGGACAGGCTCCGGCAGAAAACTGTTTTTT.

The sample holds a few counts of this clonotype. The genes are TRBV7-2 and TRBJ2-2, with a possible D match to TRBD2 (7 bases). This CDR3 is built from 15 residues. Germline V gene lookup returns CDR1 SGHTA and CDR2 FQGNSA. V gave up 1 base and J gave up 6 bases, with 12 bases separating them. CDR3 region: CASSLGGGAAGELFF. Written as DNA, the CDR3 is TGTGCCAGCAGCTTAGGAGGGGGGGCGGCCGGGGAGCTGTTTTTT.

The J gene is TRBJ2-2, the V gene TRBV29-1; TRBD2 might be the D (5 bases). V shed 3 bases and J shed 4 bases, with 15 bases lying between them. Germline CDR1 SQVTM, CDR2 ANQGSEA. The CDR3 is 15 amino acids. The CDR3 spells CSVDVPRAGTGELFF. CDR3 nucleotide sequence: TGCAGCGTTGATGTTCCCCGCGCGGGCACCGGGGAGCTGTTTTTT.

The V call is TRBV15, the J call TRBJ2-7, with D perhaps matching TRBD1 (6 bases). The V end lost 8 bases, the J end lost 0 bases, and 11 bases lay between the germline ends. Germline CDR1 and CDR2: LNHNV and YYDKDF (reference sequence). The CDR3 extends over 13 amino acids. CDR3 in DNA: TGTGCCACCGGTACAGGGTCCTCCTACGAGCAGTACTTC. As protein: CATGTGSSYEQYF. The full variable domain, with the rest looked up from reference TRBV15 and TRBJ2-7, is DAMVIQNPRYQVTQFGKPVTLSCSQTLNHNVMYWYQQKSSQAPKLLFHYYDKDFNNEADTPDNFQSRRPNTSFCFLDIRSPGLGDTAMYLCATGTGSSYEQYFGPGTRLTVT.

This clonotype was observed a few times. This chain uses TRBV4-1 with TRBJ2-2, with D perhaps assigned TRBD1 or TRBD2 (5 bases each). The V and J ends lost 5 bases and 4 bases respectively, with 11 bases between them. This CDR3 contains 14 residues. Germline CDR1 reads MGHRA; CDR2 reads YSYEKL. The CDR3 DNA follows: TGCGCCAGCAGCGGGGGAAAGGTCACCGGGGAGCTGTTTTTT. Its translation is CASSGGKVTGELFF.